The T cell receptor (beta chain) under discussion was sequenced for a study of T cells in Graves' hyperthyroidism and ophthalmopathy. Amplified regions were TCR beta CDR3 sequences from RNA transcripts. A set of HTBI primers served as the primers for a first-round RT-PCR of the TCR CDR3. TCRdb ran MiXCR on the multiplex PCR reads and lists one entry per CDR3 protein. The sample contains about 720,000 distinct CDR3 sequences, over 15% of which appear only once. This sample holds PBMCs from less than 13 ml fresh peripheral blood. This clonotype was seen repeatedly, ten times or more. Per germline, CDR1 MNHEY and CDR2 SVGEGT. The CDR3 consists of 20 residues. V lost 2 bases, J lost 0 bases, and 14 bases stayed unmatched.

The TCR originated in a man aged 18 to 30 with Graves' hyperthyroidism. The sequencing sample was made of blood. The V gene is TRBV6-2 or TRBV6-3, the J gene TRBJ2-7, with 12 bases that match TRBD2. Written as DNA, the CDR3 is TGTGCCAGCAGTTACCAGACCGGGACAGCGACTAGCGGGAGCTCCTACGAGCAGTACTTC. It specifies CASSYQTGTATSGSSYEQYF.